This T cell receptor (beta chain) was recovered during a study of beta chain features in type 1 diabetes. Study-level findings and limits: Type 1 diabetes patients had moderately but significantly shorter TCRB CDR3s in all four CD4+ subsets. The study left unresolved whether HLA type influences TCRB rearrangement.

The authors reverse transcribed all of the isolated RNA, so sequencing captured expressed TCRB transcripts. On average, stem cell-like memory T cell samples had approximately 910,000 reads. Using immunoSEQ multiplex PCR, the repertoire was profiled, and TCRdb retains in-frame clones only, with some absent. The table includes some 17,000 clones, around 70% detected once. As regards this clone: Antigen unknown.

This CDR3 spans 16 amino acids. Germline CDR1 is SGHAT and CDR2 is FQDESV (reference sequence). After removal of 5 bases from V and 9 bases from J, the junction contained 11 bases not matched to a gene. The receptor's source is a young man with type 1 diabetes. The sequencing input was stem cell memory CD4+ T cells from blood. The chain is built from TRBV11-1 and TRBJ2-1; TRBD2 aligns across 12 bases. The CDR3 here is CASSLNPSGGVGEQFF. As DNA, the CDR3 is TGTGCCAGCAGCCTGAACCCTAGCGGGGGGGTTGGTGAGCAGTTCTTC.